These T cell receptor beta chains were read from a single sample in a study of shared clonotypes between healthy human individuals. Using immunoSEQ multiplex PCR, the repertoire was profiled, and TCRdb retains in-frame clones only, with some absent. The sample contains roughly 2 million clones, 90% to 97% of which appear only once. Sequenced input: naive CD4+ T cells sorted from blood. These TCRs come from a man between 18 and 35 years old in good health. Both conserved end residues are part of each CDR3. A D gene is named only where the DNA matches it firmly. Only part of the rows carry a size: once, few, many, or a class if the clone is expanded.

. . TRBJ2-5 TRBV10-3 CAISVGVVASLGETQYF TGTGCCATCAGTGTGGGAGTGGTGGCTAGCTTGGGCGAGACCCAGTACTTC
TRBD1 . TRBJ1-4 TRBV18 CASSPQGAFFNEKLFF TGTGCCAGCTCACCTCAGGGGGCTTTCTTTAATGAAAAACTGTTTTTT
. . TRBJ2-2 TRBV4-1 CASSRLPSTLVGELFF TGCGCCAGCAGCCGCCTGCCCTCTACTCTCGTCGGGGAGCTGTTTTTT
. . TRBJ2-5 TRBV30 CASQGLETQYF TGTGCCTCGCAGGGTTTAGAGACCCAGTACTTC
TRBD2 . TRBJ2-7 TRBV11-2 CASSLLSGDEQYF TGTGCCAGCAGCTTACTTAGCGGGGACGAGCAGTACTTC
TRBD2 . TRBJ2-1 TRBV5-1 CASSLVSGSSDEQFF TGCGCCAGCAGCTTGGTCAGCGGGAGTAGCGATGAGCAGTTCTTC
TRBD1 . TRBJ2-5 TRBV9 CASSVLTGTAETQYF TGTGCCAGCAGCGTACTTACAGGGACAGCCGAGACCCAGTACTTC
. . TRBJ1-1 TRBV7-2 CASSLDRGRGEAFF TGTGCCAGCAGCTTAGATCGGGGTCGGGGTGAAGCTTTCTTT
TRBD1 . TRBJ1-4 TRBV2 CASREGQGTEKLFF TGTGCCAGCAGAGAGGGACAGGGAACTGAAAAACTGTTTTTT
TRBD1 . TRBJ2-7 TRBV10-3 CAISGPGTGSEQYF TGTGCCATCAGTGGGCCCGGGACAGGGAGTGAGCAGTACTTC
TRBD1 . TRBJ1-2 TRBV19 CASSPWDRSINNYGYTF TGTGCCAGTAGTCCGTGGGACAGGTCGATAAATAACTATGGCTACACCTTC
. once TRBJ2-5 TRBV11-3 CASSLGQQETQYF TGTGCCAGCAGCCTTGGGCAACAAGAGACCCAGTACTTC
TRBD1 . TRBJ1-2 TRBV28 CASSFRRQGGFYGYTF TGTGCCAGCAGTTTCCGCCGACAGGGAGGGTTCTATGGCTACACCTTC
. . TRBJ2-1 TRBV30 CAWSVEGRRNEQFF TGTGCCTGGAGTGTGGAGGGCCGACGCAATGAGCAGTTCTTC
TRBD1 . TRBJ1-5 TRBV6-5 CASSPQGEGNQPQHF TGTGCCAGCAGTCCACAGGGGGAGGGCAATCAGCCCCAGCATTTT
. . TRBJ2-7 TRBV7-2 CASSLISRGEPYEQYF TGTGCCAGCAGCTTAATCAGCAGGGGCGAACCCTACGAGCAGTACTTC
. . TRBJ2-1 TRBV5-1 CASSSLGGRVDEQFF TGCGCCAGCAGCTCCCTCGGGGGCCGGGTGGATGAGCAGTTCTTC
TRBD1 . TRBJ1-2 TRBV4-3 CASSQGGQGGPYGYTF TGCGCCAGCAGCCAAGGGGGACAGGGAGGACCCTATGGCTACACCTTC
. . TRBJ2-3 TRBV4-1 CASSQIPQRLTDTQYF TGCGCCAGCAGCCAGATTCCCCAGCGGCTAACAGATACGCAGTATTTT
TRBD1 once TRBJ1-2 TRBV6-5 CASTRDRGLGYTF TGTGCCAGCACCCGGGACAGGGGGCTTGGCTACACCTTC
. . TRBJ2-3 TRBV9 CASSVGQAQVDTQYF TGTGCCAGCAGCGTAGGACAGGCCCAGGTTGATACGCAGTATTTT
. once TRBJ2-7 TRBV5-1 CASRAGGGTGEQYF TGCGCCAGCAGAGCCGGGGGCGGGACTGGCGAGCAGTACTTC
TRBD2 . TRBJ2-3 TRBV7-2 CASSLTSGSTDTQYF TGTGCCAGCAGCCTGACTAGCGGGAGCACAGATACGCAGTATTTT
. . TRBJ1-2 TRBV28 CASRLANYGYTF TGTGCCAGCCGCTTGGCAAACTATGGCTACACCTTC
TRBD2 . TRBJ2-1 TRBV18 CASSGGLAGANEQFF TGTGCCAGCTCAGGGGGGCTAGCGGGAGCGAATGAGCAGTTCTTC
. . TRBJ2-7 TRBV11-2 CASSLFQGYEQYF TGTGCCAGCAGCTTATTCCAGGGCTACGAGCAGTACTTC
. . TRBJ1-6 TRBV7-2 CASSLGGTYNSPLHF TGTGCCAGCAGCTTAGGGGGGACGTATAATTCACCCCTCCACTTT
TRBD2 once TRBJ2-7 TRBV9 CASSGGPGLAESYEQYF TGTGCCAGCAGCGGGGGCCCTGGACTAGCGGAGAGCTACGAGCAGTACTTC
. . TRBJ1-5 TRBV20-1 CSATGNQPQHF TGCAGTGCTACGGGGAATCAGCCCCAGCATTTT
TRBD2 . TRBJ2-2 TRBV11-3 CASSVQGGDTGELFF TGTGCCAGCAGCGTTCAGGGAGGGGACACCGGGGAGCTGTTTTTT
. . TRBJ1-3 TRBV11-3 CASSLTTEGRNTIYF TGTGCCAGCAGCTTAACCACCGAAGGAAGAAACACCATATATTTT
. . TRBJ1-2 TRBV7-9 CASSLFIQGMINYGYTF TGTGCCAGCAGCTTATTTATACAGGGCATGATCAACTATGGCTACACCTTC
. . TRBJ1-1 TRBV29-1 CSVENPFSLGTEAFF TGCAGCGTAGAAAACCCGTTCAGCTTGGGGACTGAAGCTTTCTTT
. . TRBJ2-7 TRBV29-1 CSVAREPPYEQYF TGCAGCGTTGCGAGGGAGCCCCCCTACGAGCAGTACTTC
. . TRBJ1-5 TRBV19 CASSMGQGINQPQHF TGTGCCAGTAGTATGGGGCAGGGAATCAATCAGCCCCAGCATTTT
TRBD1 . TRBJ2-7 TRBV5-4 CASSSPGTGTYEQYF TGTGCCAGCAGCTCCCCCGGGACAGGGACCTACGAGCAGTACTTC
. . TRBJ2-2 TRBV11-3 CASSLVGRAEYTGELFF TGTGCCAGCAGCTTAGTGGGCAGGGCGGAATACACCGGGGAGCTGTTTTTT
. . TRBJ2-7 TRBV4-3 CASSQGTGATGSEQYF TGCGCCAGCAGCCAAGGCACGGGGGCAACAGGGAGCGAGCAGTACTTC
TRBD1 . TRBJ1-5 TRBV9 CASSLTGGSNQPQHF TGTGCCAGCAGCCTAACAGGGGGAAGCAATCAGCCCCAGCATTTT
. . TRBJ2-1 TRBV14 CASSRGTKSSYNEQFF TGTGCCAGCAGCCGAGGTACTAAGAGCTCCTACAATGAGCAGTTCTTC
TRBD1 few TRBJ1-2 TRBV5-1 CASSLGQGNGYTF TGCGCCAGCAGCTTGGGACAGGGGAATGGCTACACCTTC
. . TRBJ2-7 TRBV5-4 CASSLRGGAYEQYF TGTGCCAGCAGCTTGCGAGGGGGGGCCTACGAGCAGTACTTC
. . TRBJ1-1 TRBV27 CASSLSRQTQAFF TGTGCCAGCAGTTTAAGTAGGCAGACTCAAGCTTTCTTT
. . TRBJ2-2 TRBV6-5 CASSYSPGVPGELFF TGTGCCAGCAGTTACTCTCCTGGGGTCCCCGGGGAGCTGTTTTTT
. . TRBJ1-5 TRBV4-1 CASSQEGRGRQPQHF TGCGCCAGCAGCCAAGAGGGCAGGGGCAGACAGCCCCAGCATTTT
. . TRBJ2-7 TRBV5-6 CASSLGRVGEQYF TGTGCCAGCAGCTTGGGGCGGGTGGGGGAGCAGTACTTC
TRBD1 once TRBJ2-7 TRBV29-1 CSVEVLTGRYEQYF TGCAGCGTTGAAGTTTTGACAGGGCGCTACGAGCAGTACTTC
. . TRBJ2-1 TRBV7-3 CASSFGLSLGGANEQFF TGTGCCAGCAGCTTTGGTCTTAGTTTAGGGGGGGCCAATGAGCAGTTCTTC
TRBD2 . TRBJ2-1 TRBV18 CASSPLASGIYNEQFF TGTGCCAGCTCACCCCTAGCCAGCGGGATCTACAATGAGCAGTTCTTC